This TCR beta chain emerged from a study of blood T cell repertoires in COVID-19. For the study at large: Samples taken during acute and convalescent COVID-19 were collected in the United States, Italy and Spain.

The data were produced by immunoSEQ multiplex PCR, yet TCRdb's version contains in-frame clones alone and is incomplete. The sample lists some 140,000 clones, around 81% occurring once. The sample taken for sequencing was peripheral blood. The sequence was obtained from a human donor in a cohort sampled during active COVID-19.

The CDR3 DNA reads as TGTGCCAGCAGTATTATTTCTGGGGCCAACGTCCTGACTTTC. This codes for CASSIISGANVLTF. V is TRBV7-8 and J is TRBJ2-6; D ambiguous. V lost 6 bases to trimming and J lost 1 base, with 7 bases between them. This CDR3 is built from 14 residues. CDR1 SGHVS and CDR2 FQNEAQ come from the germline V gene.